This T cell receptor (beta chain) was sequenced for a study of T cell clonality in common variable immunodeficiency. There are many counts of this clone. The read ends 3 residues before the CDR3 terminus; that terminus is restored from the germline J gene. Germline V gene data show CDR1 as SGHTA and CDR2 as FQGNSA. The germline V and J ends were trimmed by 1 base and 3 bases, with 6 bases remaining between them. The CDR3 length is 13 residues. Caucasian heritage predominated among both patients and controls. The repertoire was sequenced with immunoSEQ multiplex PCR; TCRdb's copy has only in-frame clones and lacks some. The data show 40,000 to 45,000 clones, with none appearing a single time.

J is TRBJ1-1 and V is TRBV7-2; a possible D gene is TRBD1 (6 bases). The receptor was derived from a person between 18 and 69 years old in good health. The sequenced sample consisted of peripheral blood mononuclear cells. CDR3 bases read: TGTGCCAGCAGCTTAGACAGGGACACTGAA. This encodes CASSLDRDTE. In full, the CDR3 reads CASSLDRDTEAFF.